This entry is about one T cell receptor (beta chain). The target antigen is unknown. The CDR3 covers 15 residues. Trimming shortened V by 0 bases and J by 2 bases, and 9 bases separated the two germline ends. Per the germline V gene, CDR1 is SGHRS and CDR2 is YFSETQ. Sample treatment: roughly ten-day PBMC culture with coronavirus spike peptide pools or control peptides (ViraFEST assay). Each well held a few million PBMCs in IL-2 (10 IU/ml) medium with roughly 11 ug/ml peptide pools. Sequencing of cultured CD4+ T cell DNA used the Oncomine TCR Beta short-read assay. TCRdb called the PCR reads again in MiXCR, with one record for every CDR3 protein. The sample consists of about 20,000 distinct CDR3 sequences, over 50% of them appearing once. The record originates from a study of vaccination and CD4 T cells after COVID-19.

The sample consisted of CD4+ T cells from blood, cultured in vitro. The genes are TRBV5-1 and TRBJ2-4, with D uncertain. The clonotype comes from a human donor who had recovered from COVID-19. CDR3 bases: TGCGCCAGCAGCTTGGTCGCAGGCTCCAAAAACATTCAGTACTTC. Protein product: CASSLVAGSKNIQYF. Combining the CDR3 with reference TRBV5-1 and TRBJ2-4 gives the whole variable domain KAGVTQTPRYLIKTRGQQVTLSCSPISGHRSVSWYQQTPGQGLQFLFEYFSETQRNKGNFPGRFSGRQFSNSRSEMNVSTLELGDSALYLCASSLVAGSKNIQYFGAGTRLSVL.